This T cell receptor beta chain was identified during a study of CD8 T cell repertoires and HIV-1 epitope variants. Turning to the study itself: Tested: three Gag epitope families, Nef HW9 and YT9. Findings of the study overall: The assay identified only TCR beta chains of antigen-proliferating T cells.

Profiling relied on immunoSEQ multiplex PCR, and the TCRdb table lists in-frame clones only, not all of them. The sample includes fewer than 7,000 clones, roughly 65% of them seen just once. A word on this clone: Its antigen is not known.

Trimming left V 1 base short and J 10 bases short, with 16 bases between. The germline V gene encodes CDR1 MDHEN and CDR2 SYDVKM. The CDR3 consists of 14 residues. The source of this sequence is a male donor with HIV. J is TRBJ2-5 and V is TRBV28; D tentatively fits TRBD1 or TRBD2 (5 bases each). What was sequenced was cultured CD8+ T cells derived from PBMCs. The CDR3 sequence is CASSLSGASWGQYF. CDR3 sequence (DNA): TGTGCCAGCAGTTTATCCGGGGCCTCATGGGGCCAGTACTTC.